Following are 15 T cell receptor beta chains from one sample sequenced in a study of spatial heterogeneity in lung cancer. Notes on the study in general: Within tumors, counts of expanded alpha and beta TCRs tracked tumor mutation counts.

TCRdb re-derived calls from the 5' RACE reads in MiXCR, one entry per CDR3 protein. The table shows about 23,000 distinct CDR3 sequences, with approximately 4.3% occurring only once. Their antigens remain unidentified. Indicated time point: sample taken at primary tumor resection. The sequences come from lung tumor tissue, collected at surgery. The receptors derive from a male donor with early-stage non-small cell lung cancer.

This clonotype is labeled as medium-sized. This chain links TRBV6-2 or TRBV6-3 with TRBJ2-2; D not certain. Germline loops: CDR1 MNHEY, CDR2 SVGEGT. V was pared by 6 bases and J by 4 bases, with 9 bases between. The CDR3 is 13 residues long. CDR3 in amino acids: CASSGGVTGELFF. The DNA for the CDR3 is TGTGCCAGCAGCGGCGGTGTCACCGGGGAGCTGTTTTTT.

A few counts support this clonotype. The gene calls are TRBV12-2 and TRBJ2-4; the table gives TRBD2 as D, unverified against the DNA. TRBV12-2 is assigned pseudogene status. There are 16 residues in the CDR3. In DNA, the CDR3 is TGTGCAAGTCGCTTAGCAGCGGCGGAAGCCAAAAACATTCAGTACTTC. Translation gives CASRLAAAEAKNIQYF.

This clonotype has only one observation. One end of the junction does not line up with germline, which may come from a read error. The V gene is TRBV29-1, the J gene TRBJ2-7; tentative D call: TRBD2 (5 bases). CDR3 length: 13 residues. The germline CDR1 and CDR2 sequences are SQVTM and ANQGSEA. The CDR3 DNA reads TGCAGCGTCGAAGTCCGGGATCCCTACGAGCAGTACTTC. Translating it yields CSVEVRDPYEQYF.

This clonotype was picked up many times. The DNA for the CDR3 is TGCGCCAGCAGCCAAGTACATCTTGGGCCTAGCGGGAGAACCGAGCAGTACTTC. This sequence encodes CASSQVHLGPSGRTEQYF. V is TRBV4-1 and J is TRBJ2-7; 10 positions agree with TRBD2. Germline values: CDR1 MGHRA, CDR2 YSYEKL. The trim removed 1 base at V and 6 bases at J, leaving 15 bases unmatched. The CDR3 is 18 residues long.

The sample holds many counts of this clonotype. The V call is TRBV7-9, the J call TRBJ1-2; the D is unclear. This CDR3 is 13 amino acids long. The germline gives CDR1 SEHNR, CDR2 FQNEAQ (reference sequence). Trimming shortened V by 5 bases and J by 7 bases, and 14 bases separated the two germline ends. CDR3 sequence: CASSPRSDSGYTF. CDR3 sequence (DNA): TGTGCCAGCAGCCCACGCTCAGATTCTGGCTACACCTTC.

Ten or more counts support this clonotype. The rearrangement links TRBV7-2 to TRBJ2-7, with TRBD2 as a possible D gene (6 bases). CDR1 SGHTA and CDR2 FQGNSA come from the germline V gene. This CDR3 has 15 residues. Trimming removed 4 bases from V and 2 bases from J, with 15 bases in between. This CDR3 reads CASSSILALTYEQYF. The CDR3 region has the DNA TGTGCCAGCAGCTCTATACTAGCCTTAACCTACGAGCAGTACTTC.

CDR3 sequence reads: CASSQAGGPQGTQYF. DNA for the CDR3: TGCGCCAGCAGCCAAGCGGGGGGTCCACAGGGGACGCAGTACTTC. This chain uses TRBV4-1 with TRBJ2-7, with D possibly called TRBD1 or TRBD2 (7 bases each). Trimming left V 1 base short and J 9 bases short, with 19 bases between. The length of the CDR3 is 15 residues. The germline V gene has CDR1 MGHRA and CDR2 YSYEKL.

This clonotype was observed at least ten times. The chain links TRBV20-1 to TRBJ1-4; D is possibly TRBD1 (5 bases). This CDR3 spans 14 amino acids. Germline lookup yields CDR1 DFQATT and CDR2 SNEGSKA (reference sequence). V was pared by 6 bases and J by 0 bases, with 11 bases between. CDR3 amino acids: CSAQGPATNEKLFF. CDR3 DNA: TGCAGTGCCCAGGGCCCTGCAACTAATGAAAAACTGTTTTTT.

The chain carries TRBV5-6 and TRBJ1-5; 9 bases fit TRBD1. The J segment lost 0 bases and the V segment lost 4 bases, leaving 11 bases of the junction unmatched. The CDR3 has 18 amino acids. The V gene's germline CDR1 is SGHDT and CDR2 YYEEEE. CDR3 sequence (DNA): TGTGCCAGCAGCCTGATGCCGGGACAGGGAATTAGCAATCAGCCCCAGCATTTT. As protein: CASSLMPGQGISNQPQHF.

This clonotype came up many times. The J gene is TRBJ1-3, the V gene TRBV12-3 or TRBV12-4; 9 bases map to TRBD1. The CDR3 consists of 14 residues. V lost 6 bases, J lost 4 bases, and 4 bases stayed unmatched. CDR3 sequence reads: CASSWTGVGNTIYF. In DNA, the CDR3 is TGTGCCAGCAGCTGGACAGGGGTAGGAAACACCATATATTTT.

This clonotype was seen at least ten times. The J gene is TRBJ2-7, the V gene TRBV2, with D perhaps matching TRBD1 (6 bases). This CDR3 has 15 amino acids. The V gene's germline CDR1 is SNHLY and CDR2 FYNNEI. V was pared by 3 bases and J by 8 bases, with 20 bases between. The CDR3 DNA is TGTGCCAGCAGTGAGTGCGCGGACAGCCCGTGTAAGCAGTACTTC. As protein: CASSECADSPCKQYF.

The sample holds many counts of this clonotype. This chain links TRBV12-3 or TRBV12-4 with TRBJ2-5; D ambiguous. The CDR3 is made up of 14 amino acids. V lost 5 bases to trimming and J lost 7 bases, with 17 bases between them. The CDR3 protein is CASSPDHSSGTQYF. The CDR3 DNA reads as TGTGCCAGCAGTCCGGACCACTCCTCGGGGACCCAGTACTTC.

This clonotype was counted ten times or more. This rearrangement joins TRBV6-5 to TRBJ2-7, with D perhaps matching TRBD1 (5 bases). This CDR3 has 14 residues. CDR1 MNHEY and CDR2 SVGAGI come from the germline V gene. The V gene lost 2 bases and the J gene lost 3 bases, with 11 bases spanning the gap. The CDR3 DNA reads as TGTGCCAGCAGTTACGGGGCAGTCCGCTACGAGCAGTACTTC. It encodes CASSYGAVRYEQYF.

This clonotype was counted at least ten times. The chain is built from TRBV19 and TRBJ2-2, with D possibly matching TRBD2 (6 bases). The CDR3 runs to 14 residues. Trimming stripped 7 bases from V and 4 bases from J, with 13 bases between. Germline V gene lookup returns CDR1 LNHDA and CDR2 SQIVND (reference sequence). The CDR3 region has the DNA TGTGCCAGTACCTCTAGCGAGAGCACCGGGGAGCTGTTTTTT. Translating it yields CASTSSESTGELFF.

This clonotype has a count of ten or more. The J gene is TRBJ2-7, the V gene TRBV7-8; 7 bases map to TRBD1. After removal of 4 bases from V and 2 bases from J, the junction contained 11 bases not matched to a gene. Germline CDR1 is SGHVS and CDR2 is FQNEAQ. The CDR3 is made up of 16 amino acids. For the CDR3, the DNA is TGTGCCAGCAGCTACCTCGACAGGGCAAGTACCTACGAGCAGTACTTC. Encoded protein: CASSYLDRASTYEQYF.